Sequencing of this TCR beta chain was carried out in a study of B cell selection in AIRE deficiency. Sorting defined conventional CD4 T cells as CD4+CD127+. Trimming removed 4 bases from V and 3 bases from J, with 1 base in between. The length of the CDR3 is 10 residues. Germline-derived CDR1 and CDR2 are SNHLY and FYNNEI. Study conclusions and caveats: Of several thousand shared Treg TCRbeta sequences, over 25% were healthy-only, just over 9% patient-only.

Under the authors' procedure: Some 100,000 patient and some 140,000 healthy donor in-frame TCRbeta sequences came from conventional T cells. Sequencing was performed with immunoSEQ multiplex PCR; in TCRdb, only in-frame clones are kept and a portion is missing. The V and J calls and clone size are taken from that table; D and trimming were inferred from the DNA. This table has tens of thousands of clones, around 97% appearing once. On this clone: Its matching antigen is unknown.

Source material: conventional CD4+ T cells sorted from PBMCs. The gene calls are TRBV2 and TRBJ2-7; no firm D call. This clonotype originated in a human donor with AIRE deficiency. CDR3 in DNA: TGTGCCAGCAGTGTCTACGAGCAGTACTTC. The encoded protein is CASSVYEQYF.